Following are 18 T cell receptor beta chains from one sample sequenced in a study of regulatory T cells in long-lasting Graves disease. Documented time point: persistent/refractory GD, antithyroid drugs over 5 years with positive TRAb. From PBMCs, RNA was extracted and then used to make the TCR library. Investigators prepared the TCR beta libraries by applying iRepertoire HTBI primers and Arm-PCR of CDR3 regions. TCRdb reanalysed the multiplex PCR reads using MiXCR and keeps one entry per CDR3 protein. The sample yields roughly 450,000 distinct CDR3 sequences, under 25% seen once. This sample comprised peripheral blood mononuclear cells (PBMCs), obtained when the disease was refractory, from a patient treated with antithyroid drugs. The receptors come from a female donor with Graves disease.

Only a few counts were recorded for this clonotype. This sequence joins TRBV20-1 and TRBJ2-4; 8 bases fit TRBD1. Trimming took 8 bases from V and 8 from J; bases not matched to a gene: 8. This CDR3 has 12 amino acids. Germline CDR1 reads DFQATT; CDR2 reads SNEGSKA (reference sequence). The DNA of the CDR3 is TGCAGTACGAGACAGGGGAGAGACATTCAGTACTTC. The encoded protein is CSTRQGRDIQYF.

This clonotype showed up just a few times. This chain connects TRBV7-2 to TRBJ1-3; TRBD1 matches at 8 bases. Germline-derived CDR1 and CDR2 are SGHTA and FQGNSA. The CDR3 is 15 residues long. J gave up 1 base and V 5 bases, and 4 bases lay outside the gene matches. CDR3 DNA sequence: TGTGCCAGCAGCGTCACAGGGGGGTCTGGAAACACCATATATTTT. It translates to CASSVTGGSGNTIYF.

This clonotype was seen many times. The chain employs TRBV7-2 and TRBJ1-5; tentatively, D is TRBD1 (6 bases). This CDR3 has 13 amino acids. The V gene's germline CDR1 is SGHTA and CDR2 FQGNSA. Trimming shortened V by 5 bases and J by 7 bases, and 12 bases separated the two germline ends. This CDR3 is CASSVTQGQPQHF. In DNA form, the CDR3 reads TGTGCCAGCAGCGTCACTCAGGGGCAGCCCCAGCATTTT.

The V call is TRBV20-1, the J call TRBJ2-3, with 12 nucleotides matching TRBD2. The germline V gene has CDR1 DFQATT and CDR2 SNEGSKA (reference sequence). The CDR3 totals 14 residues. CDR3 sequence reads: CRALAGGGTDTQYF. As DNA, the CDR3 is TGCAGGGCCCTAGCGGGGGGGGGCACAGATACGCAGTATTTT.

This clonotype was seen only a few times. For the CDR3, the DNA is TGTGCCAGCAGTCCCCGGATCACGGGCGGCTACACCTTC. It yields the protein CASSPRITGGYTF. The V gene is TRBV6-1, the J gene TRBJ1-2; D unresolved. Germline V gene lookup returns CDR1 MNHNS and CDR2 SASEGT. The CDR3 is 13 amino acids. Trimming pared 5 bases from V and 8 bases from J, leaving 15 bases between.

This clonotype was counted ten times or more. This rearrangement joins TRBV29-1 to TRBJ1-1; D gene unclear. CDR3 length: 12 amino acids. Germline V gene sequence: CDR1 SQVTM, CDR2 ANQGSEA. Trimming shortened V by 0 bases and J by 7 bases, and 9 bases separated the two germline ends. This chain's CDR3 is CSVEERNIEAFF. The CDR3 nucleotides are TGCAGCGTTGAAGAGCGAAATATTGAAGCTTTCTTT.

This clonotype came up many times. The chain uses TRBV28 and TRBJ1-2; TRBD1 agrees at 7 bases. V lost 3 bases and J lost 4; bases outside the gene matches: 5. The CDR3 loop spans 14 amino acids. Looked up from germline, CDR1 is MDHEN and CDR2 is SYDVKM. The CDR3 loop is CASSFSQGGYGYTF. The CDR3, as DNA: TGTGCCAGCAGTTTTAGTCAGGGGGGCTATGGCTACACCTTC.

This clonotype was counted many times. V usage is TRBV27 and J usage is TRBJ1-4; the match to TRBD1 covers 8 bases. The CDR3 extends over 15 amino acids. The germline V gene has CDR1 MNHEY and CDR2 SMNVEV (reference sequence). J gave up 6 bases and V 5 bases, and 8 bases lay outside the gene matches. CDR3 region: CASSPTGGTDEKLFF. Written as DNA, the CDR3 is TGTGCCAGCAGTCCCACAGGGGGGACTGATGAAAAACTGTTTTTT. Full variable domain (remainder filled in from reference TRBV27 and TRBJ1-4): EAQVTQNPRYLITVTGKKLTVTCSQNMNHEYMSWYRQDPGLGLRQIYYSMNVEVTDKGDVPEGYKVSRKEKRNFPLILESPSPNQTSLYFCASSPTGGTDEKLFFGSGTQLSVL.

In this sample, this clonotype turned up a few times. The chain has TRBV7-2 and TRBJ1-1, with D perhaps matching TRBD1 (6 bases). Looked up from germline, CDR1 is SGHTA and CDR2 is FQGNSA. The CDR3 spans 14 residues. V lost 1 base, J lost 8 bases, and 14 bases lay in between. CDR3 sequence (DNA): TGTGCCAGCAGCTTAGGACTGGACAGTCACGAAGCTTTCTTT. Protein sequence: CASSLGLDSHEAFF.

This clonotype was recorded many times. CDR3 sequence: CASTEDSSFNYGYTF. The CDR3, as DNA: TGTGCCAGCACGGAGGACAGTTCATTTAACTATGGCTACACCTTC. The chain joins TRBV12-3 or TRBV12-4 to TRBJ1-2, with TRBD1 as a possible D gene (6 bases). Trimming left V 7 bases short and J 1 base short, with 16 bases between. The CDR3 is made up of 15 amino acids.

This sequence joins TRBV19 and TRBJ1-5; D unclear. From germline, CDR1 is LNHDA and CDR2 SQIVND (reference sequence). V was clipped by 4 bases and J by 2 bases, with 9 bases between them. CDR3 length equals 14 residues. The CDR3: CASSNSAGNQPQHF. The DNA of the CDR3 is TGTGCCAGTAGTAATTCGGCGGGCAATCAGCCCCAGCATTTT.

A note on this clonotype: The junction shows a germline mismatch at one end, possibly a read error. The V call is TRBV20-1, the J call TRBJ2-7; D might be TRBD2 (6 bases). The CDR3 covers 13 residues. Germline CDR1 and CDR2: DFQATT and SNEGSKA (reference sequence). CDR3 coding DNA: TGCAGTGCTAGAGTAGCGGAGTCCTGCGAGCAGTACTTC. It is translated as CSARVAESCEQYF.

This clonotype was observed at least ten times. V is TRBV28 and J is TRBJ1-2, with D unresolved. The germline CDR1 and CDR2 sequences are MDHEN and SYDVKM. The CDR3 has 12 residues. Trimming cost V 6 bases and J 2 bases, with 7 bases left between them. The CDR3 is CASRPPNYGYTF. Written as DNA, the CDR3 is TGTGCCAGCAGACCTCCAAACTATGGCTACACCTTC.

This clonotype has at least ten counts. The V and J genes are TRBV28 and TRBJ2-5; 7 bases fit TRBD2. CDR1 and CDR2 (germline): MDHEN, SYDVKM. The CDR3 has 15 residues. V was clipped by 3 bases and J by 0 bases; unmatched bases: 4. CDR3 loop: CASSFGGSNQETQYF. CDR3 nucleotides: TGTGCCAGCAGTTTTGGCGGGAGCAACCAAGAGACCCAGTACTTC.

The table lists this clonotype with a count of one. J is TRBJ1-6 and V is TRBV4-3, with a tentative D call TRBD1 (5 bases). Trimming took 0 bases from V and 11 from J, leaving 11 bases between them. CDR1 is LGHNA, CDR2 YSLEER, per germline. The CDR3 sequence is 14 residues long. The CDR3, as DNA: TGCGCCAGCAGCCAAGATATTGCGGGACCACCCCTCCACTTT. Encoded protein: CASSQDIAGPPLHF.

In nucleotides, the CDR3 is TGTGCCAGCAGTTTGGGGTCCGGGGTTGGGCAGTTCTTC. Protein product: CASSLGSGVGQFF. This rearrangement joins TRBV27 to TRBJ2-1, with D possibly being TRBD2 (5 bases). V shed 3 bases and J shed 12 bases, with 15 bases lying between them. The CDR3 is made up of 13 amino acids. Per germline, CDR1 MNHEY and CDR2 SMNVEV (reference sequence).

This clonotype was detected ten times or more. The chain joins TRBV28 to TRBJ2-7; D possibly uses TRBD1 or TRBD2 (5 bases each). The CDR3 totals 16 residues. V was pared by 5 bases and J by 2 bases, with 19 bases between. The germline V gene encodes CDR1 MDHEN and CDR2 SYDVKM. This CDR3 is CASSPYLGDGTYEQYF. CDR3 bases: TGTGCCAGCAGTCCATACCTTGGGGACGGGACCTACGAGCAGTACTTC.

There are many counts of this clonotype. DNA for the CDR3: TGTGCCAGCAGTTTCGGGGGAGCCAAAAACATTCAGTACTTC. This translates into CASSFGGAKNIQYF. The genes are TRBV12-3 or TRBV12-4 and TRBJ2-4; tentatively, D is TRBD2 (6 bases). V shed 3 bases and J shed 0 bases, with 6 bases lying between them. This CDR3 is built from 14 residues.